A single sample gave rise to the 25 T cell receptor beta chains below, sequenced in a study of blood T cell repertoires in COVID-19. Assay: immunoSEQ multiplex PCR; the TCRdb copy retains only in-frame clones and omits some. The sample yields approximately 300,000 clones, more than 90% seen once. Sample: PBMCs or T cells enriched from blood (not recorded which). Receptor source: a woman in her 30s who had been exposed to COVID-19.

The chain employs TRBV12-3 or TRBV12-4 and TRBJ2-1; tentatively, D is TRBD2 (6 bases). Trimming removed 8 bases at V and 0 bases at J, with 8 bases between. CDR3 length: 13 residues. For the CDR3, the DNA is TGTGCCAGCGGGGGGAGCTCCTACAATGAGCAGTTCTTC. Translating gives CASGGSSYNEQFF.

The V and J genes are TRBV9 and TRBJ2-3; 7 nucleotides match TRBD1. The CDR3 extends over 16 amino acids. CDR1 and CDR2 (germline): SGDLS, YYNGEE. Trimming took 3 bases from V and 2 from J; bases not matched to a gene: 9. CDR3 sequence: CASSARRDSPTDTQYF. The DNA of the CDR3 is TGTGCCAGCAGCGCACGCCGGGACAGTCCCACAGATACGCAGTATTTT.

This clone showed up just once. The V gene is TRBV7-6, the J gene TRBJ2-7; TRBD2 might be the D (6 bases). The CDR3 spans 13 residues. V was pared by 5 bases and J by 2 bases, with 10 bases between. Germline CDR1 SGHVS, CDR2 FNYEAQ. The CDR3 region has the DNA TGTGCCAGCAGCCGGCGGGGACCCTACGAGCAGTACTTC. Translated, it gives CASSRRGPYEQYF.

A remark on this clone: The same CDR3 is also encoded by other DNA sequences in this sample. V is TRBV29-1 and J is TRBJ2-3, with 12 positions matching TRBD2. The CDR3 spans 14 residues. V lost 7 bases, J lost 1 base, and 3 bases stayed unmatched. CDR1 and CDR2 from the germline V gene are SQVTM and ANQGSEA. This chain's CDR3 is CSGRTSGGTDTQYF. The CDR3 region has the DNA TGCAGCGGAAGGACTAGCGGGGGCACAGATACGCAGTATTTT.

J is TRBJ2-3 and V is TRBV23-1, with 11 bases matching TRBD2. TRBV23-1 counts as an open reading frame of uncertain function. V lost 0 bases and J lost 9; bases outside the gene matches: 5. This CDR3 has 15 residues. This CDR3 reads CASSQSTSGTRTQYF. Here the CDR3 DNA reads TGCGCCAGCAGTCAATCGACTAGCGGGACCCGAACGCAGTATTTT.

The chain combines TRBV5-1 with TRBJ2-1; weak D call: TRBD2 (6 bases). Germline values: CDR1 SGHRS, CDR2 YFSETQ. The CDR3 has 16 residues. V was shortened by 0 bases and J by 2 bases, with 12 bases between the two germline ends. Here the CDR3 DNA reads TGCGCCAGCAGCTTGGCCCCTGCGGGACCCTACAATGAGCAGTTCTTC. This translates into CASSLAPAGPYNEQFF. The complete variable domain, with remaining parts taken from reference TRBV5-1 and TRBJ2-1, reads KAGVTQTPRYLIKTRGQQVTLSCSPISGHRSVSWYQQTPGQGLQFLFEYFSETQRNKGNFPGRFSGRQFSNSRSEMNVSTLELGDSALYLCASSLAPAGPYNEQFFGPGTRLTVL.

The chain's CDR3 is CASSGEGLSEKLFF. In nucleotides, the CDR3 is TGCGCCAGCAGCGGAGAGGGCCTGTCTGAAAAACTGTTTTTT. The rearrangement uses TRBV5-1 and TRBJ1-4; D is ambiguous. Trimming removed 4 bases from V and 7 bases from J, with 14 bases in between. Germline loops: CDR1 SGHRS, CDR2 YFSETQ. The CDR3 spans 14 residues.

The chain carries TRBV2 and TRBJ1-4; possible D gene TRBD1, 5 bases. From germline, CDR1 is SNHLY and CDR2 FYNNEI. V gave up 4 bases and J gave up 1 base, with 10 bases separating them. The CDR3 extends over 15 amino acids. This CDR3 reads CASSVGQGTNEKLFF. CDR3 sequence (DNA): TGTGCCAGCAGTGTGGGGCAGGGAACTAATGAAAAACTGTTTTTT.

CDR3 in amino acids: CASSLGTGGRGELFF. DNA of the CDR3: TGCGCCAGCAGCCTCGGGACGGGGGGACGCGGGGAGCTGTTTTTT. V is TRBV4-1 and J is TRBJ2-2; 7 positions match TRBD2. The germline V gene encodes CDR1 MGHRA and CDR2 YSYEKL. Losses at the gene ends were 4 bases for V and 7 bases for J; bases not matched to a gene: 9. The CDR3 extends over 15 amino acids.

The chain links TRBV7-8 to TRBJ1-4; weak D call: TRBD1 (6 bases). V lost 6 bases and J 1 base, leaving 12 bases between the germline ends. This CDR3 has 15 amino acids. In germline, CDR1 is SGHVS, CDR2 FQNEAQ. The CDR3 nucleotides are TGTGCCAGCAGTTACTCAGGGGTAACTAATGAAAAACTGTTTTTT. Translating it yields CASSYSGVTNEKLFF.

The V gene is TRBV19, the J gene TRBJ1-1; 12 nucleotides match TRBD1. This CDR3 has 17 residues. The germline CDR1 and CDR2 sequences are LNHDA and SQIVND (reference sequence). The J segment lost 1 base and the V segment lost 5 bases, leaving 8 bases of the junction unmatched. The CDR3 DNA is TGTGCCAGTAGTTCCCCGGGACAGGGGGCTAGGAACACTGAAGCTTTCTTT. Residues: CASSSPGQGARNTEAFF.

V gene TRBV7-9 combines with J gene TRBJ2-3, with D tentatively TRBD2 (6 bases). CDR1 and CDR2 from the germline V gene are SEHNR and FQNEAQ (reference sequence). The CDR3 is 17 amino acids. V dropped 2 bases and J dropped 0 bases, with 15 bases sitting between them. CDR3 amino acids: CASSLPVLSGSTDTQYF. In DNA form, the CDR3 reads TGTGCCAGCAGCTTACCCGTCCTTAGCGGAAGCACAGATACGCAGTATTTT.

In this sample, this clone turned up a few times. V usage is TRBV15 and J usage is TRBJ2-5, with D hard to call. Trimming shortened V by 0 bases and J by 4 bases, and 6 bases separated the two germline ends. Germline loops: CDR1 LNHNV, CDR2 YYDKDF (reference sequence). This CDR3 spans 13 amino acids. CDR3 in amino acids: CATSRDQVETQYF. CDR3 DNA sequence: TGTGCCACCAGCAGAGATCAGGTAGAGACCCAGTACTTC.

The chain carries TRBV5-4 and TRBJ1-1, with 8 nucleotides matching TRBD1. This CDR3 has 16 residues. CDR1 and CDR2 (germline): SGHNT, YYREEE (reference sequence). V dropped 2 bases and J dropped 1; count of bases not matched to a gene: 7. CDR3: CASSFPRTGKNTEAFF. The CDR3 DNA reads TGTGCCAGCAGCTTCCCCCGGACAGGGAAGAACACTGAAGCTTTCTTT.

Only a few counts were recorded for this clone. CDR3 sequence reads: CASSRDRGIYGYTF. The CDR3 DNA is TGTGCCAGTAGTCGGGACAGGGGGATATATGGCTACACCTTC. The chain uses TRBV19 and TRBJ1-2; TRBD1 agrees at 11 bases. CDR3 size: 14 residues. V lost 5 bases to trimming and J lost 5 bases; unmatched junction nucleotides: 4. CDR1 LNHDA and CDR2 SQIVND come from the germline V gene (reference sequence).

The chain carries TRBV19 and TRBJ2-1; 9 bases line up with TRBD2. Germline CDR1 reads LNHDA; CDR2 reads SQIVND (reference sequence). CDR3 size: 15 residues. Unmatched junction bases numbered 9, after V lost 5 bases and J lost 7 bases. The CDR3 protein is CASSLSSGVRNEQFF. Here the CDR3 DNA reads TGTGCCAGTAGTCTTTCTAGCGGGGTGAGGAATGAGCAGTTCTTC.

V is TRBV7-2 and J is TRBJ1-2; TRBD1 might be the D (5 bases). The CDR3 has 15 residues. Germline V lookup: CDR1 SGHTA, CDR2 FQGNSA. Trimming pared 5 bases from V and 0 bases from J, leaving 13 bases between. As DNA, the CDR3 is TGTGCCAGCAGCGGACCGGGGGGGGCTAACTATGGCTACACCTTC. It translates to CASSGPGGANYGYTF.

The chain recombines TRBV10-3 with TRBJ2-3, with a weak D call TRBD1 (5 bases). V lost 6 bases to trimming and J lost 2 bases, with 12 bases between them. Germline values: CDR1 ENHRY, CDR2 SYGVKD. The CDR3 has 14 amino acids. The CDR3 reads CAIRPSGATDTQYF. DNA of the CDR3: TGTGCCATCAGGCCGAGTGGGGCCACAGATACGCAGTATTTT.

The rearrangement uses TRBV4-1 and TRBJ2-3, with 12 bases lining up with TRBD2. V was pared by 1 base and J by 6 bases, with 11 bases of the junction left unmatched. This CDR3 is built from 18 residues. The germline gives CDR1 MGHRA, CDR2 YSYEKL. CDR3: CASSQGPLRTSGEDTQYF. CDR3 in DNA: TGCGCCAGCAGCCAAGGCCCACTCCGGACTAGCGGGGAGGATACGCAGTATTTT.

This clone was counted only a few times. This chain connects TRBV5-6 to TRBJ2-1; 14 nucleotides line up with TRBD2. This CDR3 is 15 amino acids long. Germline lookup yields CDR1 SGHDT and CDR2 YYEEEE. The V and J ends lost 3 bases and 8 bases, in that order; junction bases with no gene match: 4. CDR3: CASSSGTSGGDEQFF. DNA for the CDR3: TGTGCCAGCAGCTCCGGGACTAGCGGGGGAGATGAGCAGTTCTTC.

The V gene is TRBV2, the J gene TRBJ2-1; 7 bases align to TRBD2. In germline, CDR1 is SNHLY, CDR2 FYNNEI. The CDR3 is 15 residues long. J was trimmed by 5 bases and V by 5 bases; bases with no gene match: 9. The CDR3 sequence is CASSPGRLAHNEQFF. CDR3 DNA: TGTGCCAGCAGTCCCGGGCGACTAGCACACAATGAGCAGTTCTTC.

CDR3 residues: CASRTRTSGNTIYF. CDR3 nucleotide sequence: TGTGCCAGTCGGACAAGGACCTCTGGAAACACCATATATTTT. The chain couples TRBV19 to TRBJ1-3, with D maybe TRBD1 (5 bases). This CDR3 region has 14 residues. Trimming took off 8 bases at V and 0 bases at J, with 11 bases between the two ends. The germline V gene encodes CDR1 LNHDA and CDR2 SQIVND (reference sequence).

The V call is TRBV5-4, the J call TRBJ1-1; 8 bases are a match to TRBD1. V was clipped by 0 bases and J by 1 base; unmatched bases: 8. This CDR3 comprises 17 residues. CDR1 is SGHNT and CDR2 is YYREEE in the germline V gene (reference sequence). Here the CDR3 reads CASSLAQGAGWNTEAFF. DNA for the CDR3: TGTGCCAGCAGCTTGGCGCAGGGGGCAGGGTGGAACACTGAAGCTTTCTTT.

The CDR3 reads CASLSQNTGELFF. The CDR3, as DNA: TGTGCCAGCCTTAGCCAAAACACCGGGGAGCTGTTTTTT. The chain has TRBV6-5 and TRBJ2-2, with D unresolved. The V gene's germline CDR1 is MNHEY and CDR2 SVGAGI. Trimming pared 8 bases from V and 2 bases from J, leaving 9 bases between. This CDR3 spans 13 amino acids.

The chain links TRBV24-1 to TRBJ2-5; TRBD1 agrees at 8 bases. Germline V gene data show CDR1 as KGHDR and CDR2 as SFDVKD. This CDR3 contains 15 residues. Losses at the gene ends were 4 bases for V and 5 bases for J; bases not matched to a gene: 8. Here the CDR3 reads CATSDPRTGRETQYF. The CDR3, as DNA: TGTGCCACCAGTGACCCTCGGACAGGGCGCGAGACCCAGTACTTC.